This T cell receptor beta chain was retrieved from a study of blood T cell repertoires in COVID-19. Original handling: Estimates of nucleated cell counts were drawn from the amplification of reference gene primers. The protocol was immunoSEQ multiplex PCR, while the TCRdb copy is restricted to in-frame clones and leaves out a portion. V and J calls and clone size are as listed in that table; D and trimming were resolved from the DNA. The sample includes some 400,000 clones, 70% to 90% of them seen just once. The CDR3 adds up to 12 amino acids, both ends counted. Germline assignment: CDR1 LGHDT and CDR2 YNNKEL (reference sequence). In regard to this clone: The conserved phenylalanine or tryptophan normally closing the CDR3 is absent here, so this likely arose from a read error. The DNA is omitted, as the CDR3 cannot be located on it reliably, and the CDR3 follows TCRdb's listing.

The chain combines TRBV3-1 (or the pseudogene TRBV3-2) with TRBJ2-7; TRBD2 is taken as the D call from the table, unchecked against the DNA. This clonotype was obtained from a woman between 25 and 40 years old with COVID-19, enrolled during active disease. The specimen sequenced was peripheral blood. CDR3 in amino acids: CASSQGETHTPS.